This T cell receptor (beta chain) was recovered during a study of blood T cell repertoires in COVID-19 (TCRdb year 2020). The study in broad terms: Samples covering the acute and convalescent phases of COVID-19 were provided by collaborators in the United States, Italy and Spain. The material from the prospective study consisted of cDNA or gDNA derived from T cells, B-cell-depleted T cells, or PBMCs. Subjects who had been exposed to COVID-19, were actively infected with it, or had recovered from it provided the deeply sampled blood TCRbeta repertoires that made up the dataset. The repertoires were released in a freely available public database intended as a resource for research on the immune response to SARS-CoV-2. The samples were drawn from the first 160 participants of the ongoing ImmuneRACE study and from more than 1,000 subjects provided by 6 global collaborators. A de-identified subject ID, COVID-19 status, age in years and sex were almost always included in the sample metadata. Where HLA class I and class II types were available, the types were taken from metadata supplied by the sample provider, not from assay-based typing.

TCRbeta CDR3 regions were amplified from genomic DNA by means of the immunoSEQ Assay, a bias-controlled multiplex PCR. In the source study's methods: Nucleated cell counts per sample were estimated from amplification of reference gene primers within the assay. To quantify the absolute abundance of each unique TCRbeta CDR3 rearrangement, sequence reads were collapsed and filtered. For each sample, productive Simpson clonality was calculated as the square root of Simpson's diversity index over productive rearrangements. As stored in TCRdb, this immuneACCESS dataset retains in-frame rearrangements with V and J assigned. A fraction of the clones does not appear; measured against another copy, unresolved V genes explain less than half of the discrepancy, and the remainder lacks a known reason. The V and J calls and clone size are taken from that table; D and trimming were inferred from the DNA. Recorded for this sample are roughly 570,000 clones; around 90% of them occurred a single time. The ten largest clonotypes hold roughly 7.4% of the sample.

Results the study describes overall, beyond this receptor: The quantity of clinical and demographic metadata differed by source and by participant and was supplied without curation.

In regard to this clone: No antigen is known for it. No quality values exist for individual bases; no much larger clone is one base distant.

In Seattle, one collaborating source enrolled patients while the infection was active and tracked those patients longitudinally over the course of disease. The collaborating institutions used their own protocols to collect whole blood in K2EDTA tubes. For TCRbeta analysis, collaborators shipped samples as frozen whole blood, isolated PBMCs, or DNA extracted from either of those sample types. Reading the germline V gene gives CDR1 SQVTM and CDR2 ANQGSEA. The junction carries 13 bases between V and J, which are trimmed by 8 bases and 0 bases respectively. The CDR3 measures 13 amino acids from cysteine to phenylalanine. Left in the record is the CDR3 DNA by itself, 39 bases read in frame from the first base.

Specimen: peripheral blood. The source of this sequence is a woman aged 45 to 65 with COVID-19, enrolled during active disease. The rearrangement joined TRBV29-1 to TRBJ1-2; no D gene call is confident. The nucleotide sequence reads as follows: TGCAGCTTCCTGAGGGAAGCTAACTATGGCTACACCTTC. Translated, this is CSFLREANYGYTF.